The 14 T cell receptor beta chains presented below share a single source sample, sequenced in a study of OX40 agonist ivuxolimab in advanced cancers. Method: immunoSEQ multiplex PCR; TCRdb's copy keeps in-frame clones and lacks some. Here the sample spans roughly 92,000 clones, 92% being singletons. Sequencing used CD4+ or CD8+ T cells sorted from blood, obtained in a trial of the OX40 agonist ivuxolimab. These receptors all come from an adult with an advanced solid tumor such as melanoma, head and neck, liver or kidney cancer.

DNA for the CDR3: TGTGCCAGCAGTGAAGGGGACGGAGACTTTAACTATGGCTACACCTTC. It encodes CASSEGDGDFNYGYTF. V is TRBV6-1 and J is TRBJ1-2, with D tentatively TRBD1 (5 bases). This CDR3 comprises 16 residues. Trimming took off 1 base at V and 1 base at J, with 13 bases between the two ends. CDR1 and CDR2 (germline): MNHNS, SASEGT.

This chain connects TRBV6-5 to TRBJ1-6, with a weak D call TRBD1 (6 bases). The CDR3 runs to 14 residues. Germline values: CDR1 MNHEY, CDR2 SVGAGI. V lost 6 bases to trimming and J lost 5 bases, with 11 bases between them. The CDR3 loop is CASRGATDNSPLHF. The CDR3 DNA reads as TGTGCCAGCAGGGGGGCAACGGATAATTCACCCCTCCACTTT.

The genes are TRBV6-1 and TRBJ1-5; D remains unclear. V was pared by 5 bases and J by 7 bases, with 12 bases between. The germline gives CDR1 MNHNS, CDR2 SASEGT. The CDR3 runs 13 residues. The CDR3 loop is CASSKPQEQPQHF. The CDR3 bases are TGTGCCAGCAGTAAACCTCAGGAGCAGCCCCAGCATTTT.

The table lists this clone with a few counts. The rearrangement links TRBV7-9 to TRBJ2-7; D remains unclear. Germline assignment: CDR1 SEHNR and CDR2 FQNEAQ (reference sequence). The CDR3 length is 13 residues. V was shortened by 2 bases and J by 2 bases, with 7 bases between the two germline ends. As DNA, the CDR3 is TGTGCCAGCAGCTTACCAGCCACCTACGAGCAGTACTTC. Encoded protein: CASSLPATYEQYF.

CDR3 residues: CASSYSRGFSNQPQHF. The CDR3 DNA is TGTGCCAGCAGTTACTCGAGAGGATTTAGCAATCAGCCCCAGCATTTT. The V and J genes are TRBV6-6 and TRBJ1-5, with D uncertain. Germline CDR1 reads MNHNY; CDR2 reads SVGAGI (reference sequence). This CDR3 contains 16 residues. V lost 0 bases to trimming and J lost 0 bases, with 9 bases between them.

The chain combines TRBV4-2 with TRBJ1-2, with no clear D. Germline V gene data show CDR1 as LGHNA and CDR2 as YNFKEQ. V dropped 1 base and J dropped 5 bases, with 8 bases sitting between them. The CDR3 covers 13 residues. CDR3 loop: CASSQGGSYGYTF. Here the CDR3 DNA reads TGTGCCAGCAGCCAAGGTGGATCTTATGGCTACACCTTC.

This chain's CDR3 is CASSLGVISTDTQYF. The CDR3 DNA reads as TGTGCCAGCAGCTTAGGGGTTATAAGCACAGATACGCAGTATTTT. This chain joins TRBV7-8 and TRBJ2-3; the D is unclear. The CDR3 is made up of 15 amino acids. Per the germline V gene, CDR1 is SGHVS and CDR2 is FQNEAQ. Trimming removed 1 base from V and 0 bases from J, with 8 bases in between.

Details on this clone: The same CDR3 can be traced to other DNA sequences in this sample. The chain combines TRBV27 with TRBJ2-1; no reliable D call. V was cut by 6 bases and J by 6 bases, with 9 bases left in between. Germline CDR1 and CDR2: MNHEY and SMNVEV (reference sequence). CDR3 length: 12 amino acids. The CDR3 loop reads CASSLLGNEQFF. CDR3 bases: TGTGCCAGCAGCCTACTCGGCAATGAGCAGTTCTTC.

The V and J genes are TRBV15 and TRBJ2-5; 8 bases match TRBD1. The germline gives CDR1 LNHNV, CDR2 YYDKDF (reference sequence). V lost 1 base and J lost 7; bases outside the gene matches: 5. The CDR3 spans 14 residues. The CDR3 region is CATSRGQGRATQYF. The DNA for the CDR3 is TGTGCCACCAGCAGAGGACAGGGGAGAGCGACCCAGTACTTC.

The chain uses TRBV15 and TRBJ2-1; perhaps TRBD1 as D (5 bases). Per germline, CDR1 LNHNV and CDR2 YYDKDF (reference sequence). V dropped 1 base and J dropped 6 bases, with 13 bases sitting between them. This CDR3 region has 15 residues. This CDR3 is CATSRVAGSSNEQFF. As DNA, the CDR3 is TGTGCCACCAGCAGAGTGGCAGGGTCGAGCAATGAGCAGTTCTTC. Full variable domain (outside the CDR3, taken from reference TRBV15 and TRBJ2-1): DAMVIQNPRYQVTQFGKPVTLSCSQTLNHNVMYWYQQKSSQAPKLLFHYYDKDFNNEADTPDNFQSRRPNTSFCFLDIRSPGLGDTAMYLCATSRVAGSSNEQFFGPGTRLTVL.

The rearrangement uses TRBV21-1 and TRBJ2-3; the D call of TRBD1 is as the table states it, not checked on the DNA. TRBV21-1 is reported as a pseudogene. CDR3 length equals 15 residues. The CDR3 reads CASTRTGKKADTQYF. The CDR3 region has the DNA TGTGCCAGCACCCGGACAGGGAAAAAGGCAGATACGCAGTATTTT.

The V call is TRBV5-6, the J call TRBJ1-2, with 9 nucleotides matching TRBD1. CDR1 is SGHDT and CDR2 is YYEEEE in the germline V gene. This CDR3 comprises 16 residues. V lost 0 bases and J lost 7; bases outside the gene matches: 10. CDR3 DNA: TGTGCCAGCAGCTTGGTTTGGGACAGGGTTCAGAGTGGCTACACCTTC. Translating it yields CASSLVWDRVQSGYTF.

This chain links TRBV13 with TRBJ1-6; D is unclear. V lost 8 bases and J 8 bases, leaving 19 bases between the germline ends. CDR3 length equals 15 residues. Germline V gene lookup returns CDR1 PRHDT and CDR2 FYEKMQ (reference sequence). CDR3 sequence reads: CASAKRVTFYSPLHF. As DNA, the CDR3 is TGTGCCAGCGCCAAGCGGGTTACCTTCTATTCACCCCTCCACTTT.

The genes are TRBV9 and TRBJ2-1; D is possibly TRBD1 or TRBD2 (6 bases each). V gave up 0 bases and J gave up 8 bases, with 9 bases separating them. CDR1 and CDR2 from the germline V gene are SGDLS and YYNGEE. CDR3 length: 13 amino acids. CDR3: CASSVVRGDEQFF. The CDR3 DNA reads TGTGCCAGCAGCGTAGTGAGGGGGGATGAGCAGTTCTTC.